The 28 T cell receptor beta chains presented below share a single source sample, sequenced in a study of T cell repertoires in cytomegalovirus infection. MiXCR, applied by TCRdb to the reads, yields one record per CDR3 protein. The sample records 350,000 to 550,000 distinct CDR3 sequences, about a third being singletons. Material: PBMCs. These receptors were taken from a human donor in good health (CMV status not recorded). Some clones in this sample may be carry-over from other donors' samples.

On this clonotype itself: This may come from a read error, since a much larger clone is one base off. This chain uses TRBV7-2 with TRBJ2-5; possibly TRBD1 or TRBD2 for D (5 bases each). Germline assignment: CDR1 SGHTA and CDR2 FQGNSA. This CDR3 comprises 16 residues. The CDR3, as DNA: TGTGCCAGCAGCTTCCCCGAATGGGGACCCCAAGAGACCCAGTCCTTC. Translating it yields CASSFPEWGPQETQSF.

The gene calls are TRBV2 and TRBJ2-2; no clear D gene. CDR3 length: 15 amino acids. Trimming cost V 1 base and J 4 bases, with 10 bases left between them. Germline assignment: CDR1 SNHLY and CDR2 FYNNEI. The CDR3 sequence: CASSEGRVRTGELFF. CDR3 nucleotides: TGTGCCAGCAGTGAAGGAAGGGTTCGCACCGGGGAGCTGTTTTTT.

The rearrangement links TRBV11-1 to TRBJ2-2; D ambiguous. The CDR3 extends over 11 amino acids. Germline CDR1 and CDR2: SGHAT and FQDESV (reference sequence). Trimming pared 10 bases from V and 8 bases from J, leaving 11 bases between. In nucleotides, the CDR3 is TGTGCCACCCTCCAAGATGGGGAGCTGTTTTTT. Translated, it gives CATLQDGELFF.

Regarding this clonotype: A read error is possible here, since a much larger clone lies one base away. J is TRBJ2-4 and V is TRBV7-2; D is perhaps TRBD2 (5 bases). The V gene's germline CDR1 is SGHTA and CDR2 FQGNSA. This CDR3 comprises 15 residues. Deletions cut 9 bases from V and 3 bases from J, with 18 bases between. The CDR3, as DNA: TGTGCCAGTATTCCGGGCAACGGGGTCAAAAACATTCAGTACTTC. This encodes CASIPGNGVKNIQYF.

Remarks on this clonotype: Since a much larger clone is just one base distant, this may be a read error. This sequence joins TRBV7-2 and TRBJ2-7; TRBD2 matches 11 bases. The CDR3 runs 17 residues. Unmatched junction bases numbered 11, after V lost 1 base and J lost 6 bases. Per germline, CDR1 SGHTA and CDR2 FQGNSA. This CDR3 reads CASSLEPLAGGTSEQYF. As DNA, the CDR3 is TGTGCCAGCAGCTTAGAACCCCTAGCGGGGGGAACCTCCGAGCAGTACTTC.

This clonotype has just a few counts. This chain joins TRBV4-3 and TRBJ1-3; D is possibly TRBD1 (6 bases). Per germline, CDR1 LGHNA and CDR2 YSLEER. The CDR3 covers 14 residues. V lost 1 base and J 9 bases, leaving 13 bases between the germline ends. CDR3 DNA sequence: TGCGCCAGCAGCCAAGGGACACAGGGAGGCACCATATATTTT. This gives the protein CASSQGTQGGTIYF.

There are a few counts of this clonotype. A much larger clone lies one base from this, so it may be a read error. Lacking the conserved final phenylalanine or tryptophan, this CDR3 likely reflects a read error. The chain couples TRBV28 to TRBJ1-1, with D unresolved. The CDR3 covers 14 residues. Trimming shortened V by 5 bases and J by 0 bases, and 10 bases separated the two germline ends. CDR1 is MDHEN, CDR2 SYDVKM, per germline. This CDR3 is CASSPGGLNTEAFL. The CDR3 nucleotides read TGTGCCAGCAGTCCCGGAGGACTGAACACTGAAGCTTTCTTG.

The V and J genes are TRBV6-2 or TRBV6-3 and TRBJ2-1, with 9 bases aligning to TRBD2. With V trimmed by 8 bases and J by 6 bases, 8 bases remained unmatched. Germline V gives CDR1 MNHEY, CDR2 SVGEGT. The CDR3 has 14 residues. CDR3 DNA: TGTGCCAGCGGCCTTAGCGGGGGCCCCAATGAGCAGTTCTTC. It codes for CASGLSGGPNEQFF.

This sequence joins TRBV25-1 and TRBJ1-5; possible D gene TRBD1, 5 bases. Germline-derived CDR1 and CDR2 are MGHDK and SYGVNS. The CDR3 loop spans 15 amino acids. V was pared by 2 bases and J by 4 bases, with 12 bases between. The CDR3 is CASSEEAGDNQPQHF. CDR3 bases: TGTGCCAGCAGTGAAGAAGCGGGGGATAATCAGCCCCAGCATTTT.

This clonotype has a single count. The junction and the germline gene differ at one end; a read error may be behind it. CDR3 coding DNA: TGTTCCAGCAGCCAACTTGTCGACTCTGCCTACGAGCAGTACTTC. Translation: CSSSQLVDSAYEQYF. The chain carries TRBV4-2 and TRBJ2-7; the D is unclear. The CDR3 totals 15 residues. Germline values: CDR1 LGHNA, CDR2 YNFKEQ.

This clonotype was seen at least ten times. The rearrangement links TRBV7-2 to TRBJ1-6, with 7 bases identical to TRBD1. Germline-derived CDR1 and CDR2 are SGHTA and FQGNSA. This CDR3 comprises 14 residues. Trimming at V came to 4 bases and at J to 10 bases, leaving 7 bases not matched to a gene. CDR3 sequence: CASSSDRVGSPLHF. The CDR3 DNA follows: TGTGCCAGCAGCTCAGACAGGGTAGGATCACCCCTCCACTTT.

This clonotype was counted a few times. The chain recombines TRBV7-9 with TRBJ1-1; tentatively, D is TRBD1 (6 bases). V was clipped by 5 bases and J by 8 bases, with 24 bases between them. The length of the CDR3 is 16 residues. Germline V gene lookup returns CDR1 SEHNR and CDR2 FQNEAQ (reference sequence). CDR3 in DNA: TGTGCCAGCAGCCCCTCCGGGGGGGCTGAACACTTGGAAGCTTTCTTT. Translation: CASSPSGGAEHLEAFF.

This clonotype occurred many times. The genes are TRBV13 and TRBJ2-5; D is possibly TRBD2 (6 bases). Germline V gene sequence: CDR1 PRHDT, CDR2 FYEKMQ (reference sequence). The CDR3 contains 16 residues. V lost 0 bases and J 3 bases, leaving 14 bases between the germline ends. As DNA, the CDR3 is TGTGCCAGCAGCTTAGGACTAGCCGACCCAAAAGAGACCCAGTACTTC. This translates into CASSLGLADPKETQYF.

V is TRBV20-1 and J is TRBJ2-3, with 8 bases matching TRBD2. J was trimmed by 3 bases and V by 8 bases; bases with no gene match: 7. Germline CDR1 DFQATT, CDR2 SNEGSKA (reference sequence). The CDR3 is 13 residues long. CDR3 nucleotides: TGCAGTTCCAAGCGGGGGAGTACAGATACGCAGTATTTT. This translates into CSSKRGSTDTQYF.

This clonotype turned up a few times. The chain has TRBV12-3 or TRBV12-4 and TRBJ1-3, with unresolved D. This CDR3 region has 15 residues. Trimming removed 7 bases at V and 7 bases at J, with 20 bases between. The CDR3 coding sequence is TGTGCCAGCACCCCGGCGAGCGGCCTCGGTAACACCATATATTTT. Its translation is CASTPASGLGNTIYF.

This clonotype has a count of ten or more. The chain is built from TRBV7-2 and TRBJ2-3, with 11 positions matching TRBD2. With V trimmed by 4 bases and J by 4 bases, 16 bases remained unmatched. CDR1 and CDR2 (germline): SGHTA, FQGNSA. The CDR3 length is 19 residues. CDR3 in DNA: TGTGCCAGCAGCTCTGGCTCTACTAGCGGGGGCCTTTTGCCAGATACGCAGTATTTT. It codes for CASSSGSTSGGLLPDTQYF.

The rearrangement joins TRBV5-6 to TRBJ2-7, with 8 bases lining up with TRBD1. The CDR3 has 15 residues. Looked up from germline, CDR1 is SGHDT and CDR2 is YYEEEE. Trimming at V came to 2 bases and at J to 1 base, leaving 5 bases not matched to a gene. DNA for the CDR3: TGTGCCAGCAGCTTTGCTGGACAGGGATCCTACGAGCAGTACTTC. As protein: CASSFAGQGSYEQYF.

This clonotype was seen at least ten times. V and J are TRBV27 and TRBJ1-2; maybe TRBD1 (5 bases). V shed 5 bases and J shed 8 bases, with 18 bases lying between them. CDR3 size: 14 residues. Germline assignment: CDR1 MNHEY and CDR2 SMNVEV (reference sequence). The CDR3 sequence is CASSQSQGSGGYTF. CDR3 nucleotides: TGTGCCAGCAGTCAATCCCAGGGATCGGGAGGCTACACCTTC.

This clonotype was seen only a few times. This chain links TRBV19 with TRBJ1-1, with 7 bases lining up with TRBD1. Germline V gene lookup returns CDR1 LNHDA and CDR2 SQIVND (reference sequence). CDR3 length: 15 amino acids. The V gene end was trimmed by 1 base and the J gene end by 1 base; junction bases not matched to a gene: 3. The CDR3: CASSIGNRGNTEAFF. The CDR3 coding sequence is TGTGCCAGTAGTATAGGTAACAGGGGGAACACTGAAGCTTTCTTT. Variable domain in full (rest from reference TRBV19 and TRBJ1-1): DGGITQSPKYLFRKEGQNVTLSCEQNLNHDAMYWYRQDPGQGLRLIYYSQIVNDFQKGDIAEGYSVSREKKESFPLTVTSAQKNPTAFYLCASSIGNRGNTEAFFGQGTRLTVV.

This clonotype was observed a single time. A much bigger clone sits one base away, suggesting this may be a read error. The J gene is TRBJ2-5, the V gene TRBV7-2; TRBD2 aligns across 8 bases. The CDR3 length is 16 residues. The germline CDR1 and CDR2 sequences are SGHTA and FQGNSA. With V trimmed by 7 bases and J by 2 bases, 12 bases remained unmatched. This CDR3 reads CASNRPGLETQETQYF. As DNA, the CDR3 is TGTGCCAGCAACCGACCGGGACTAGAAACGCAAGAGACCCAGTACTTC.

Many counts were recorded for this clonotype. V usage is TRBV12-5 and J usage is TRBJ2-2; TRBD1 matches at 7 bases. The CDR3 has 18 residues. After removal of 0 bases from V and 2 bases from J, the junction contained 9 bases not matched to a gene. CDR1 and CDR2 from the germline V gene are LGHNT and FRNRAP. CDR3 DNA sequence: TGTGCTAGTGGTTTGGTACCCACGGGACAGCTAAACACCGGGGAGCTGTTTTTT. It encodes CASGLVPTGQLNTGELFF.

The rearrangement joins TRBV6-2 or TRBV6-3 to TRBJ1-3; D is uncertain. Per the germline V gene, CDR1 is MNHEY and CDR2 is SVGEGT. The ends were cut back, 1 base at V and 0 bases at J, with 10 bases in the middle. The CDR3 has 16 residues. DNA of the CDR3: TGTGCCAGCAGTTACTTACCAGGTCTCTCTGGAAACACCATATATTTT. Encoded protein: CASSYLPGLSGNTIYF.

Comment on this clonotype: The conserved phenylalanine or tryptophan is not found at the CDR3 terminus, so this likely reflects a read error. No DNA is shown, since the ends of the CDR3 on it are uncertain; the CDR3 is the one TCRdb lists. This sequence joins TRBV7-2 and TRBJ1-1; TRBD1 is taken as the D call from the table, unchecked against the DNA. CDR1 and CDR2 from the germline V gene are SGHTA and FQGNSA. The CDR3 is made up of 13 amino acids, end residues included. The CDR3 loop is CASSLDRGPEDCL.

This clonotype was counted at least ten times. The rearrangement joins TRBV7-2 to TRBJ2-3; D is unresolved. This CDR3 has 15 amino acids. The V gene's germline CDR1 is SGHTA and CDR2 FQGNSA. V lost 2 bases, J lost 2 bases, and 11 bases lay in between. CDR3 in DNA: TGTGCCAGCAGCTTAAGCCGCCCCACCACAGATACGCAGTATTTT. Translating it yields CASSLSRPTTDTQYF.

The chain uses TRBV6-1 and TRBJ2-1; TRBD2 matches 11 bases. Trimming removed 7 bases from V and 7 bases from J; junction bases left unmatched: 18. This CDR3 has 18 residues. Looked up from germline, CDR1 is MNHNS and CDR2 is SASEGT. The CDR3 nucleotides are TGTGCCAGCAAAGGGCGGCCAAACCGACTAGCGGGGTATAATGAGCAGTTCTTC. This codes for CASKGRPNRLAGYNEQFF.

This clonotype was seen a few times. This chain links TRBV6-2 or TRBV6-3 with TRBJ1-4; unclear D gene. The CDR3 sequence is 14 residues long. CDR1 is MNHEY, CDR2 SVGEGT, per germline. Trimming removed 6 bases from V and 0 bases from J, with 8 bases in between. The CDR3 region has the DNA TGTGCCAGCAGCGGACCTACAACTAATGAAAAACTGTTTTTT. This encodes CASSGPTTNEKLFF.

The chain joins TRBV2 to TRBJ1-6, with D hard to call. From germline, CDR1 is SNHLY and CDR2 FYNNEI. Trimming pared 7 bases from V and 5 bases from J, leaving 9 bases between. The CDR3 runs to 13 residues. The CDR3 is CASMRTDNSPLHF. Written as DNA, the CDR3 is TGTGCCAGCATGCGAACAGATAATTCACCCCTCCACTTT.

As concerns this clonotype: A much larger clone lies one base from this, so it may be a read error. The chain combines TRBV12-3 or TRBV12-4 with TRBJ2-1; weak D call: TRBD1 (6 bases). CDR3 length equals 13 residues. The CDR3 nucleotides read TGTGCCAGCAGTTCCGACAGGCCGGGTGAGCTGTTCTTC. Amino acids: CASSSDRPGELFF.